This entry describes one T cell receptor beta chain. Its antigen is not yet known. Base quality data are lacking; no much larger clone is found one base away. The germline V gene encodes CDR1 SNHLY and CDR2 FYNNEI. From V the trimming removes 7 bases and from J it removes 5 bases, while the gene matches leave 10 bases of the junction unaccounted for. CDR3 length: 15 amino acids, cysteine to phenylalanine. Only CDR3 DNA remains: 45 bases, in frame from the first base. This sample is part of a study of blood T cell repertoires in COVID-19 (dated by TCRdb to between 2020 and 2021). At the level of the whole study: Samples covering the acute and convalescent phases of COVID-19 were provided by collaborators in the United States, Italy and Spain. The prospective study material was composed of cDNA or gDNA derived from T cells, B-cell-depleted T cells, or PBMCs. The dataset comprised deeply sampled blood TCRbeta repertoires from subjects exposed to, actively infected with, or recovered from COVID-19. A freely available public database, intended as a resource for researchers studying the immune response to SARS-CoV-2, is where the repertoires were released. Samples were obtained from the ongoing ImmuneRACE study (first 160 participants) and from over a thousand subjects provided by 6 global collaborators. A de-identified subject ID, COVID-19 status, age in years and sex were almost always included in the sample metadata. Where HLA class I and class II types were available, the types were taken from metadata supplied by the sample provider, not from assay-based typing. General conclusions and limits of the study: The quantity of clinical and demographic metadata differed by source and by participant and was supplied without curation.

TCRbeta CDR3 regions were amplified from genomic DNA using the immunoSEQ Assay, a bias-controlled multiplex PCR. On the study's bioinformatics: Nucleated cell counts per sample were estimated from amplification of reference gene primers within the assay. To quantify the absolute abundance of each unique TCRbeta CDR3 rearrangement, sequence reads were collapsed and filtered. Productive Simpson clonality was computed per sample as the square root of Simpson's diversity index over productive rearrangements. The table was pulled from immuneACCESS by TCRdb, which kept in-frame rearrangements only. Such tables lose some clones; where checked, under half of the loss comes from unresolved V genes, and the rest has no known cause. Clonal size and the V and J genes are those of that table, whereas D and trimming came from the DNA. In this sample the table shows about 240,000 clones, roughly 80% of which occur a single time. The leading ten clones occupy approximately 4.5% of the sample.

Each collaborating institution followed its own protocols to collect whole blood in K2EDTA tubes. Collaborator samples were shipped for TCRbeta analysis as frozen whole blood, isolated PBMCs, or DNA extracted from either sample type. Sequencing input: peripheral blood. The chain employs TRBV2 and TRBJ1-2; TRBD1 lines up with 10 middle nucleotides. The sequence derives from a woman in her sixties or seventies with acute or convalescent COVID-19. The sequenced DNA: TGTGCCAGCAAACTTCTGGGACAGGGGAGTTATGGCTACACCTTC. This gives the protein CASKLLGQGSYGYTF.